This T cell receptor (beta chain) emerged from a study of Graves' ophthalmopathy and Graves' hyperthyroidism (dated by TCRdb to 2017 to 2018). For the study in its entirety: Peripheral blood was collected before any treatment was given, at the time of initial diagnosis. Following sample collection, hyperthyroidism patients were given methimazole at a starting dose of 30 mg daily, and ophthalmopathy patients were given high-dose intravenous methylprednisolone. In total, under 150 blood samples were TCR-sequenced: under 45 ophthalmopathy, some 75 hyperthyroidism and roughly 17 hyperthyroidism-to-ophthalmopathy patients. The roughly 100 discovery patients were randomly divided into training and test sets at a 7:3 ratio. A discovery set of 95 to 100 patients (under 45 ophthalmopathy, 60 or so stable hyperthyroidism) was enrolled to explore V-J signatures distinguishing ophthalmopathy from hyperthyroidism. The study used signatures of the TCR beta repertoire to tell Graves' ophthalmopathy apart from Graves' hyperthyroidism and to predict which patients would progress to ophthalmopathy. An independent validation cohort was composed of approximately 18 hyperthyroidism patients and around 16 patients who later progressed from hyperthyroidism to ophthalmopathy. In several hyperthyroidism patients, the T-cell repertoire of thyroid tissue was compared with the T-cell repertoire of blood.

Taken from the germline V gene, the CDR1 and CDR2 loops are MNHNS and SASEGT. The junction carries 8 bases between V and J, which are trimmed by 2 bases and 3 bases respectively. There are 13 amino acids in the CDR3, from cysteine to phenylalanine inclusive. Of all the DNA, just the CDR3 is kept, 39 bases in frame from base 1. This clonotype was seen a few times. Its antigen is still unknown. Base qualities were left out, and no much larger clone turns up one base away. TCR beta CDR3 regions were amplified from RNA transcripts for repertoire sequencing. The first round was an RT-PCR using HTBI primers with the Qiagen OneStep RT-PCR kit, and this first round was followed by a second-round multiplex PCR, then size selection and purification. Libraries were sequenced paired-end with 100 bp reads on an Illumina HiSeq2000. The published analysis was carried out like this. SOAPnuke was used to process the reads, removing any read that contained adapters or uncalled bases, had a mean Phred below 15, or lacked an exact match to the constant primer or identifier. High-quality paired reads were merged with COPE v1.2.5. Clonotypes were defined as unique nucleotide sequences and were aligned to IMGT TRB V, D and J references using MiTCR v1.1. The analysis was limited to V-J combinations with a frequency above 0.0001, which together covered about 99% of the repertoires. A TCR clonal expansion and chaos score per V-J combination was defined as the ratio of F50 clonal expansion to chaos observed in the TCRdist matrix. Features were reduced by Welch's t-statistics and random forest to approximately 12 V-J combinations, which fed a naive Bayes classifier. Thyroid-blood repertoire similarity was quantified with the Morisita-Horn index. Starting from the raw public reads, TCRdb applied fastp trimming at Q25, assembled clones with MiXCR and retained in-frame beta chains. Rows are combined by CDR3 protein, so each entry shows the most common genes and DNA. The V and J calls come from TCRdb's annotation, not from the publication. In all, the sample holds roughly 160,000 distinct CDR3 sequences, and under 45% of those were seen once. About 8.2% of the sample is taken by the ten largest.

What the work shows at the level of the full study, not this receptor alone: No statistical method was used to set the sample size in advance, and the investigators knew which group each participant was assigned to. Ophthalmopathy was separated from stable hyperthyroidism by the 13-signature model with more than 85% sensitivity and about 83% specificity in cross-validation and with 80%/75% in the test set. Most expanded thyroid clonotypes with a frequency above 0.001 also appeared in blood, which suggests that blood repertoires may reflect the immune response in the thyroid. In validation, the model predicted ophthalmopathy progression with roughly 68% sensitivity and about 77% specificity; more than ten predicted patients were CT-confirmed with GO in a median of about 6.1 months.

Ophthalmopathy patients had moderately to severely active disease, Clinical Activity Score of at least 3, NOSPECS grade of at least 4, and disease duration under 3 months. Patients with other autoimmune diseases, uncontrolled infections, pregnancy or lactation were excluded. Clinical symptoms, serum thyroxine, TRAb, thyroid ultrasound and orbital computed tomography formed the basis of the diagnosis. PBMCs were isolated from about 9 ml of fresh peripheral blood by Ficoll-Paque density gradient centrifugation. Trizol reagent was used to extract the total RNA, and its quality was then checked on an Agilent 2100 Bioanalyzer.

The rearrangement combines TRBV6-1 with TRBJ2-7; no D gene is confidently identified. Input material: peripheral blood. The receptor's source is a young man with Graves' ophthalmopathy. Donor details come from another sample of the same person, matched by shared clones. The CDR3: CASSERWVYEQYF. The DNA sequence is given as TGTGCCAGCAGTGAACGGTGGGTCTACGAGCAGTACTTC.